This T cell receptor (beta chain) came from a study of identical twins. Study-wide findings and caveats: Carriage of fewer insertions was seen in abundant cord blood beta clonotypes, whereas memory repertoires showed none. Twin pairs' shared out-of-frame alpha sequences were enriched in low generation probability. Excess sharing by twins proved weaker in beta out-of-frame sequences.

This clonotype has just a few counts. As yet, its antigen is unknown. This CDR3 comprises 16 residues. V lost 6 bases to trimming and J lost 1 base, with 16 bases between them. Template switching created a universal primer site, and the cDNA included unique molecular identifiers. MiXCR, applied by TCRdb to the 5' RACE reads, yields one record per CDR3 protein. The sample gives hundreds of thousands of distinct CDR3 sequences, around 6% of which show up once; approximately 2% is in the top ten. The V and J genes are TRBV12-3 or TRBV12-4 and TRBJ1-5; D is ambiguous. Source material: naive T cells sorted from blood. This receptor was taken from a man aged 18 to 35 in good health. The CDR3 sequence: CASSLGDWRSNQPQHF. The CDR3 nucleotides read TGTGCCAGCAGCCTCGGTGATTGGAGGAGCAATCAGCCCCAGCATTTT.